Each of the 18 T cell receptor beta chains below was sequenced from the same sample in a study of early T cells in non-severe SARS-CoV-2 infection. Via MiXCR, TCRdb re-called the 5' RACE reads, giving one row per CDR3 protein. The sample shows roughly 99,000 distinct CDR3 sequences, around 10% of them seen only once. The sequencing input was whole blood. These receptors all come from an adult who was a healthcare worker with PCR-confirmed SARS-CoV-2 infection or an uninfected control (not recorded which).

In this sample, this clonotype turned up many times. This sequence joins TRBV28 and TRBJ1-2; 8 nucleotides line up with TRBD1. V was pared by 6 bases and J by 2 bases, with 8 bases of the junction left unmatched. Looked up from germline, CDR1 is MDHEN and CDR2 is SYDVKM. The CDR3 extends over 15 amino acids. CDR3 in DNA: TGTGCCAGCAGGACAGGACAGGGAGGGAACTATGGCTACACCTTC. It specifies CASRTGQGGNYGYTF.

This clonotype appeared a few times. The chain links TRBV12-3 or TRBV12-4 to TRBJ1-4; D might be TRBD1 (6 bases). The CDR3 spans 15 residues. Between the trimmed V and J ends, which lost 8 bases and 0 bases, there was a span of 13 bases. The CDR3 sequence: CASSVRGPTNEKLFF. For the CDR3, the DNA is TGTGCCAGCTCGGTTCGGGGGCCAACTAATGAAAAACTGTTTTTT.

Ten or more counts support this clonotype. The rearrangement uses TRBV6-5 and TRBJ2-7; 9 nucleotides agree with TRBD2. This CDR3 is built from 17 residues. From germline, CDR1 is MNHEY and CDR2 SVGAGI. With V trimmed by 0 bases and J by 2 bases, 8 bases remained unmatched. CDR3 DNA sequence: TGTGCCAGCAGTTACTCGATAGGTAGCGGGAGAGCCTACGAGCAGTACTTC. It encodes CASSYSIGSGRAYEQYF.

The rearrangement uses TRBV28 and TRBJ2-5; a weak D match, TRBD2 (5 bases). The length of the CDR3 is 16 residues. The V end lost 1 base, the J end lost 5 bases, and 17 bases lay between the germline ends. Germline CDR1 MDHEN, CDR2 SYDVKM. The CDR3 DNA follows: TGTGCCAGCAGTTTATACGGAGGCCGTAACCCGGAGACCCAGTACTTC. This gives the protein CASSLYGGRNPETQYF. Combining the CDR3 with reference TRBV28 and TRBJ2-5 gives the whole variable domain DVKVTQSSRYLVKRTGEKVFLECVQDMDHENMFWYRQDPGLGLRLIYFSYDVKMKEKGDIPEGYSVSREKKERFSLILESASTNQTSMYLCASSLYGGRNPETQYFGPGTRLLVL.

The CDR3 spells CASSFSSQETQYF. The CDR3 DNA reads TGTGCCAGCAGCTTCAGCAGCCAAGAGACCCAGTACTTC. This sequence joins TRBV7-6 and TRBJ2-5, with D hard to call. Germline V gene data show CDR1 as SGHVS and CDR2 as FNYEAQ. The CDR3 length is 13 residues. The ends were cut back, 3 bases at V and 1 base at J, with 6 bases in the middle.

This clonotype showed up many times. This chain joins TRBV20-1 and TRBJ2-3; 9 nucleotides match TRBD2. Germline-derived CDR1 and CDR2 are DFQATT and SNEGSKA (reference sequence). The CDR3 totals 16 residues. After removal of 0 bases from V and 3 bases from J, the junction contained 7 bases not matched to a gene. CDR3 residues: CSARDLSGRITDTQYF. CDR3 DNA: TGCAGTGCTAGAGATCTAAGCGGGAGGATAACAGATACGCAGTATTTT.

The chain couples TRBV7-8 to TRBJ1-6; unclear D gene. Germline lookup yields CDR1 SGHVS and CDR2 FQNEAQ. V dropped 5 bases and J dropped 8 bases, with 10 bases sitting between them. The CDR3 runs to 13 residues. In DNA form, the CDR3 reads TGTGCCAGCAGCCCTAACGTGGATTCACCCCTCCACTTT. It is translated as CASSPNVDSPLHF. Full variable domain (missing parts from reference TRBV7-8 and TRBJ1-6): GAGVSQSPRYKVAKRGQDVALRCDPISGHVSLFWYQQALGQGPEFLTYFQNEAQLDKSGLPSDRFFAERPEGSVSTLKIQRTQQEDSAVYLCASSPNVDSPLHFGNGTRLTVT.

This clonotype was seen many times. V and J are TRBV7-2 and TRBJ2-5, with D uncertain. V was pared by 2 bases and J by 5 bases, with 12 bases between. CDR1 is SGHTA, CDR2 FQGNSA, per germline. CDR3 length equals 14 residues. CDR3 DNA sequence: TGTGCCAGCAGCTTAATGACCGGAGTGGAGACCCAGTACTTC. Amino acid sequence: CASSLMTGVETQYF. Variable domain in full (rest from reference TRBV7-2 and TRBJ2-5): GAGVSQSPSNKVTEKGKDVELRCDPISGHTALYWYRQSLGQGLEFLIYFQGNSAPDKSGLPSDRFSAERTGGSVSTLTIQRTQQEDSAVYLCASSLMTGVETQYFGPGTRLLVL.

This clonotype was seen a handful of times. The rearrangement uses TRBV18 and TRBJ2-3; D is unresolved. Trimming removed 2 bases from V and 2 bases from J, with 8 bases in between. Germline V lookup: CDR1 KGHSH, CDR2 LQKENI. The CDR3 totals 14 residues. The CDR3 DNA reads TGTGCCAGCTCACCAGAGAGTACCACAGATACGCAGTATTTT. The encoded protein is CASSPESTTDTQYF.

The chain employs TRBV6-4 and TRBJ2-1; no clear D gene. The CDR3 runs to 15 residues. Germline V lookup: CDR1 MRHNA, CDR2 SNTAGT. V gave up 3 bases and J gave up 1 base, with 10 bases separating them. The CDR3 loop is CASSDAGGSYNEQFF. As DNA, the CDR3 is TGTGCCAGCAGTGATGCTGGCGGATCCTACAATGAGCAGTTCTTC.

The chain couples TRBV4-3 to TRBJ2-3; D gene uncertain. Looked up from germline, CDR1 is LGHNA and CDR2 is YSLEER. V was clipped by 0 bases and J by 4 bases, with 8 bases between them. The CDR3 is made up of 14 amino acids. The CDR3, as DNA: TGCGCCAGCAGCCAAGATCGACATTCAGATACGCAGTATTTT. It encodes CASSQDRHSDTQYF.

This clonotype was detected only a few times. V and J are TRBV7-2 and TRBJ2-2; 7 bases are shared with TRBD1. V trimming: 0 bases; J trimming: 1 base; junction bases outside the gene matches: 2. Germline V gene lookup returns CDR1 SGHTA and CDR2 FQGNSA. The CDR3 is made up of 16 amino acids. The CDR3 DNA sequence: TGTGCCAGCAGCTTAGCAGGGACAGTGAACACCGGGGAGCTGTTTTTT. It specifies CASSLAGTVNTGELFF.

In this sample, this clonotype turned up a few times. This rearrangement joins TRBV28 to TRBJ2-7, with 8 bases that match TRBD2. Looked up from germline, CDR1 is MDHEN and CDR2 is SYDVKM. The CDR3 spans 15 residues. V dropped 6 bases and J dropped 0; count of bases not matched to a gene: 7. The CDR3: CASSFSGGPSYEQYF. As DNA, the CDR3 is TGTGCCAGCAGCTTCAGCGGGGGCCCCTCCTACGAGCAGTACTTC.

This clonotype was detected a few times. The chain links TRBV19 to TRBJ1-5; TRBD1 aligns across 8 bases. This CDR3 spans 14 amino acids. Trimming cost V 8 bases and J 6 bases; bases outside gene matches: 9. Per the germline V gene, CDR1 is LNHDA and CDR2 is SQIVND (reference sequence). This CDR3 reads CASSQGARVQPQHF. CDR3 in DNA: TGTGCCAGTTCTCAGGGGGCGCGGGTTCAGCCCCAGCATTTT.

This clonotype was recorded only once. Since a much larger clone is just one base distant, this may be a read error. The genes are TRBV28 and TRBJ2-3; D not certain. CDR1 MDHEN and CDR2 SYDVKM come from the germline V gene. V lost 7 bases and J 5 bases, leaving 13 bases between the germline ends. The CDR3 consists of 13 residues. The CDR3 nucleotides are TGTGCCAGCACAATCCTGGGTAAAGATACGCAGTATTTT. The encoded protein is CASTILGKDTQYF. The full variable domain, its missing parts supplied by reference TRBV28 and TRBJ2-3, is DVKVTQSSRYLVKRTGEKVFLECVQDMDHENMFWYRQDPGLGLRLIYFSYDVKMKEKGDIPEGYSVSREKKERFSLILESASTNQTSMYLCASTILGKDTQYFGPGTRLTVL.

The chain carries TRBV18 and TRBJ2-7; D unclear. CDR1 and CDR2 from the germline V gene are KGHSH and LQKENI. The germline V and J ends were trimmed by 2 bases and 2 bases, with 13 bases remaining between them. The CDR3 loop spans 15 amino acids. The DNA for the CDR3 is TGTGCCAGCTCACCAGACCAGACGCTACCCTACGAGCAGTACTTC. Translation: CASSPDQTLPYEQYF. Full variable domain (missing parts from reference TRBV18 and TRBJ2-7): NAGVMQNPRHLVRRRGQEARLRCSPMKGHSHVYWYRQLPEEGLKFMVYLQKENIIDESGMPKERFSAEFPKEGPSILRIQQVVRGDSAAYFCASSPDQTLPYEQYFGPGTRLTVT.

The V and J genes are TRBV27 and TRBJ1-5; maybe TRBD1 (5 bases). The germline V and J ends were trimmed by 3 bases and 7 bases, with 10 bases remaining between them. CDR1 is MNHEY and CDR2 is SMNVEV in the germline V gene (reference sequence). The CDR3 is made up of 13 amino acids. CDR3 in DNA: TGTGCCAGCAGTTTGAAGCGGGGGCAGCCCCAGCATTTT. Translation gives CASSLKRGQPQHF.

The table lists this clonotype with many counts. The V gene is TRBV28, the J gene TRBJ1-4; possibly TRBD1 for D (5 bases). Per germline, CDR1 MDHEN and CDR2 SYDVKM. The CDR3 sequence is 15 residues long. V lost 6 bases to trimming and J lost 3 bases, with 14 bases between them. The CDR3, as DNA: TGTGCCAGCAGAGCCAGAGGGGCCGCTAATGAAAAACTGTTTTTT. The encoded protein is CASRARGAANEKLFF.